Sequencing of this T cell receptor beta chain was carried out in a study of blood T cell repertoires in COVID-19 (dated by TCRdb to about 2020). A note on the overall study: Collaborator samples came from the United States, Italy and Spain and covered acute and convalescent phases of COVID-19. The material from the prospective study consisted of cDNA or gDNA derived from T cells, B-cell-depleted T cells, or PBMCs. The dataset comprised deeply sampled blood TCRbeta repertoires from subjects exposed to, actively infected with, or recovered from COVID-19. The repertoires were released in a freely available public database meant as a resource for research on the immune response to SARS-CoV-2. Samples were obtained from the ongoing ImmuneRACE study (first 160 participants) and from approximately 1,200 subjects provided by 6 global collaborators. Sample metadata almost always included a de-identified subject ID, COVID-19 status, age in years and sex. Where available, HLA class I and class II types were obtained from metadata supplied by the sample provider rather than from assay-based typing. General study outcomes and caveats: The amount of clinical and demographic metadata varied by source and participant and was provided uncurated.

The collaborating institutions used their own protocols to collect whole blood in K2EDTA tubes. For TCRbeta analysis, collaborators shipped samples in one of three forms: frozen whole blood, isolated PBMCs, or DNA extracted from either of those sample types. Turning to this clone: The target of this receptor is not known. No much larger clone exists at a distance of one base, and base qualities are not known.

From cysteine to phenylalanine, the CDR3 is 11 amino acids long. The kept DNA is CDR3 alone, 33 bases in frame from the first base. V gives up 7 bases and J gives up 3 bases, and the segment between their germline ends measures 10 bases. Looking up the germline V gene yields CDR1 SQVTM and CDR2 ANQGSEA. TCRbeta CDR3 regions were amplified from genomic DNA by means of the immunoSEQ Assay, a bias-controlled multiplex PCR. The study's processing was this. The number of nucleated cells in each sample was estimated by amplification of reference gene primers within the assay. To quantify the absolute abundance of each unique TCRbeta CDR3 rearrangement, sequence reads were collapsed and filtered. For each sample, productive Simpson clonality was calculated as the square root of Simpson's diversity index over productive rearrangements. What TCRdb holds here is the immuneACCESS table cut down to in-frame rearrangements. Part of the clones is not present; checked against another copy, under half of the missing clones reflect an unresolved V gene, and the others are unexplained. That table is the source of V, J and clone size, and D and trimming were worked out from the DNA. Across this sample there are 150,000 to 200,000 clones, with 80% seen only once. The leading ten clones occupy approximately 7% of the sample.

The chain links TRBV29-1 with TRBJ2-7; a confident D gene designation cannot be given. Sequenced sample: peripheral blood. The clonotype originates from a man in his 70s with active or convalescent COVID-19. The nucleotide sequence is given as TGCAGCGCCCTAATAAACTACGAGCAGTACTTC. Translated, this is CSALINYEQYF.